These T cell receptor beta chains were read from a single sample in a study of blood T cell repertoires in COVID-19. The protocol was immunoSEQ multiplex PCR, while the TCRdb copy is restricted to in-frame clones and leaves out a portion. Of roughly 430,000 clones listed, 70% to 90% are singletons. Sequenced material: PBMCs or T cells enriched from blood (not recorded which). These TCRs come from a woman aged 18-29 years who had been exposed to COVID-19. Each CDR3 is given without its conserved first and last residue. Expanded clones get a size class; other rows say once, few or many, or leave the size out.

clone_size j_call v_call cdr3_aa
few TRBJ2-7 TRBV18 ASSLDMASYEQY
. TRBJ2-2 TRBV28 ASSPLREGNTGELF
. TRBJ1-6 TRBV25-1 ASSETGISPLH
. TRBJ1-2 TRBV6-6 ASSPSRQGARYGYT
. TRBJ1-2 TRBV2 ASRAEGLYGYT
. TRBJ2-1 TRBV19 ASRAAGAKNEQF
. TRBJ2-7 TRBV7-6 ASSYRDRGNEQY
once TRBJ2-5 TRBV6-6 ASSPGIQRSRETQY
. TRBJ1-6 TRBV28 ASSWGTGGRSPLH
few TRBJ2-1 TRBV4-2 ASSQDRYEQF
. TRBJ1-1 TRBV5-1 ASSLVTGGNTEAF
. TRBJ1-6 TRBV25-1 ASSEQDSLSPLH
. TRBJ1-1 TRBV20-1 SATSQAEAF
. TRBJ2-1 TRBV7-9 ASSLGSGDLYNEQF
. TRBJ1-3 TRBV28 ASSIPSRRQGMGGNTIY
. TRBJ2-1 TRBV27 ASSPVSQGFYNEQF
once TRBJ1-1 TRBV28 ASSLQGYTEAF
. TRBJ1-2 TRBV5-1 ASSFGGTSGGNYGYT
. TRBJ1-6 TRBV5-4 ASRPDRVNSPLH
. TRBJ2-2 TRBV11-2 ASSFFSGELF
. TRBJ1-1 TRBV7-3 ASSSGQGMSTEAF
few TRBJ1-1 TRBV19 ASSMFVNTEAF
. TRBJ2-3 TRBV7-3 ASSLHGGAGTDTQY
. TRBJ1-5 TRBV19 ASRAGSGNQPQH